This T cell receptor beta chain was retrieved from a study of T cell repertoires in cytomegalovirus infection. Background on the study: CMV infection and matching HLA type were both indicated by public TCR beta signatures. Findings and limits, study-wide: CMV carriers with the relevant HLA were identified by cumulative public TCR beta family frequency. CMV-specific TCR beta clonotypes restricted by HLA-C dominated the ex vivo response.

TCRdb reprocessed the reads with MiXCR, giving one entry per CDR3 protein. Here the sample spans 200,000 to 300,000 distinct CDR3 sequences, around 12% being singletons. J lost 3 bases, V lost 3 bases, and 6 bases had no gene match. The CDR3 sequence is 15 residues long. The V gene's germline CDR1 is SNHLY and CDR2 FYNNEI. This clonotype was counted many times. The antigen remains undetermined. The V and J genes are TRBV2 and TRBJ2-7, with 9 bases matching TRBD1. This clonotype was sampled from a human donor in good health (CMV status not recorded). Some clones in this sample may be carry-over from other donors' samples. Material for sequencing was PBMCs. Here the CDR3 reads CASSEDRGGFYEQYF. Written as DNA, the CDR3 is TGTGCCAGCAGTGAGGACAGGGGCGGATTCTACGAGCAGTACTTC.